This T cell receptor beta chain was identified in a study of identical twins. The CDR3 is made up of 14 amino acids. CDR1 is ENHRY, CDR2 SYGVKD, per germline. Trimming stripped 0 bases from V and 5 bases from J, with 11 bases between. TCRdb analysed the 5' RACE reads with MiXCR anew, one entry per CDR3 protein. This table holds 1.5 million to 2 million distinct CDR3 sequences, about 32% found once. The TCR was taken from a newborn girl in good health. V usage is TRBV10-3 and J usage is TRBJ2-7; either TRBD1 or TRBD2 may fit D (6 bases each). The sequencing input was cord blood. CDR3 nucleotides: TGTGCCATCAGTGAGTCCCACAGGGAGGACGAGCAGTACTTC. Translation gives CAISESHREDEQYF.